These T cell receptor beta chains were read from a single sample in a study of post-analysis software for immune sequencing data. TCRdb reprocessed the PCR reads with MiXCR, giving one entry per CDR3 protein. The sample yields about 460,000 distinct CDR3 sequences, roughly 45% seen once. Source material: blood. The receptors here all came from a girl aged 10-17 years with multiple sclerosis. The CDR3 runs from the conserved cysteine through the conserved F or W. A D gene is named only where the DNA matches it firmly. For some rows the clone size is stated as once, few or many, or as a class when expanded; others skip it.

V: TRBV5-8; J: TRBJ2-3; size: -; D: TRBD1; CDR3: CASSLRTGTDTRYF; DNA: TGTGCCAGCAGCCTCCGGACAGGGACCGATACGCGGTATTTT
V: TRBV10-1; J: TRBJ2-3; size: -; D: -; CDR3: CASSDQGIADTQYF; DNA: TGCGCCAGCAGTGACCAGGGTATCGCAGATACGCAGTATTTT
V: TRBV27; J: TRBJ2-7; size: -; D: -; CDR3: CATGTRFYEQYF; DNA: TGTGCCACCGGGACAAGGTTCTACGAGCAGTACTTC
V: TRBV5-1; J: TRBJ2-1; size: -; D: -; CDR3: CASSSGTGYEQFF; DNA: TGCGCCAGCAGCTCGGGGACTGGTTATGAGCAGTTCTTC
V: TRBV5-1; J: TRBJ2-7; size: many; D: -; CDR3: CASSLGPTYEQYF; DNA: TGTGCCAGCAGTTTAGGTCCTACCTACGAGCAGTACTTC
V: TRBV7-9; J: TRBJ1-5; size: -; D: TRBD1; CDR3: CASSPGTVSNQPQHF; DNA: TGTGCCAGCAGCCCCGGGACAGTAAGCAATCAGCCCCAGCATTTT
V: TRBV4-1; J: TRBJ1-5; size: -; D: TRBD1; CDR3: CASSQDPGGGYSNQPQHF; DNA: TGCGCCAGCAGCCAAGATCCAGGGGGTGGCTATAGCAATCAGCCCCAGCATTTT
V: TRBV5-1; J: TRBJ1-2; size: -; D: -; CDR3: CASSLVPTGSDNYGYTF; DNA: TGCGCCAGCAGCTTGGTCCCTACAGGGTCGGATAACTATGGCTACACCTTC
V: TRBV29-1; J: TRBJ1-2; size: few; D: TRBD1; CDR3: CSVEGGNPGGYGYTF; DNA: TGCAGCGTTGAAGGCGGCAACCCAGGGGGATATGGCTACACCTTC
V: TRBV4-1; J: TRBJ2-1; size: -; D: -; CDR3: CASSQDPRDYNEQFF; DNA: TGCGCCAGCAGCCAAGATCCTAGGGACTACAATGAGCAGTTCTTC